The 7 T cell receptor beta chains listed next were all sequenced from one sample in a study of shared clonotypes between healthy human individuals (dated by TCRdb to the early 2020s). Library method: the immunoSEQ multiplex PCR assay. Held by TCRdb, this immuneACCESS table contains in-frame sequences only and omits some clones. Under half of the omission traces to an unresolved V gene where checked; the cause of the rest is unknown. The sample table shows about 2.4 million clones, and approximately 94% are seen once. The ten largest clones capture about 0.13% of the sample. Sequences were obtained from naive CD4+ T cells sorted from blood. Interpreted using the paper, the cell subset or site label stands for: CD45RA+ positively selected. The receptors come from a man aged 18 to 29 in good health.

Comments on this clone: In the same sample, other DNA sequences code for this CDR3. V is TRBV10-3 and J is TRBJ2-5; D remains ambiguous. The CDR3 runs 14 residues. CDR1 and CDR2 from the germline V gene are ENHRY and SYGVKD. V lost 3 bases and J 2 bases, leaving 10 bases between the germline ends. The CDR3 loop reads CAISDGVGQETQYF. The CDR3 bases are TGTGCCATCAGTGATGGGGTGGGACAAGAGACCCAGTACTTC.

CDR3 coding DNA: TGCGCCAGCAGTTCTGAGCCTACGGAGGGGGCCGGGGAGCTGTTTTTT. Translating gives CASSSEPTEGAGELFF. J is TRBJ2-2 and V is TRBV5-1, with D perhaps assigned TRBD1 or TRBD2 (6 bases each). Germline V CDR1 and CDR2: SGHRS, YFSETQ. Trimming cost V 5 bases and J 6 bases, with 20 bases left between them. The CDR3 is 16 amino acids.

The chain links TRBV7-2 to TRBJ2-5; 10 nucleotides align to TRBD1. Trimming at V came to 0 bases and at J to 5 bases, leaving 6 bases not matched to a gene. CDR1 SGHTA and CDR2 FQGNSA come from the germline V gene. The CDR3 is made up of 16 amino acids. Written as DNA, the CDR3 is TGTGCCAGCAGCTTAGCGGGACAGGGGACGGGGGAGACCCAGTACTTC. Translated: CASSLAGQGTGETQYF. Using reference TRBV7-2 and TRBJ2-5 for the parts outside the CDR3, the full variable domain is GAGVSQSPSNKVTEKGKDVELRCDPISGHTALYWYRQSLGQGLEFLIYFQGNSAPDKSGLPSDRFSAERTGGSVSTLTIQRTQQEDSAVYLCASSLAGQGTGETQYFGPGTRLLVL.

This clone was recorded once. The CDR3 is CASRGVAGHEQYF. The CDR3 DNA follows: TGTGCCAGCAGAGGGGTAGCCGGCCACGAGCAGTACTTC. V gene TRBV28 combines with J gene TRBJ2-7; tentatively, D is TRBD1 (5 bases). Germline assignment: CDR1 MDHEN and CDR2 SYDVKM. The CDR3 spans 13 residues. Trimming took 6 bases from V and 5 from J, leaving 14 bases between them.

Written as DNA, the CDR3 is TGTGCCAGCAGCTTACCCGGAGGGGAGGATACTGAAGCTTTCTTT. Protein: CASSLPGGEDTEAFF. The chain links TRBV5-4 to TRBJ1-1; TRBD1 might be the D (5 bases). The germline CDR1 and CDR2 sequences are SGHNT and YYREEE (reference sequence). The V gene lost 2 bases and the J gene lost 5 bases, with 16 bases spanning the gap. This CDR3 spans 15 amino acids. Based on the CDR3 plus reference TRBV5-4 and TRBJ1-1, the full variable domain is ETGVTQSPTHLIKTRGQQVTLRCSSQSGHNTVSWYQQALGQGPQFIFQYYREEENGRGNFPPRFSGLQFPNYSSELNVNALELDDSALYLCASSLPGGEDTEAFFGQGTRLTVV.

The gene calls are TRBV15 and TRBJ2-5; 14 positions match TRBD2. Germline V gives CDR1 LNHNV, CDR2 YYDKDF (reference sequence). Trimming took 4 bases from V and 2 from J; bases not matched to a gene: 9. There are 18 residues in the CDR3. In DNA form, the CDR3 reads TGTGCCACCAGCACCGGGACTAGCGGGAGAGTCGGGCAAGAGACCCAGTACTTC. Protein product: CATSTGTSGRVGQETQYF.

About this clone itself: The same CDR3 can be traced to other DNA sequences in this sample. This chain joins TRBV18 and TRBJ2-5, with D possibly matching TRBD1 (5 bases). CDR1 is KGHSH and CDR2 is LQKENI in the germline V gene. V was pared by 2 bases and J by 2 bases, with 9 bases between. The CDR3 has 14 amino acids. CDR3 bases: TGTGCCAGCTCACCAGGGGCAGGGCAAGAGACCCAGTACTTC. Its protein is CASSPGAGQETQYF.